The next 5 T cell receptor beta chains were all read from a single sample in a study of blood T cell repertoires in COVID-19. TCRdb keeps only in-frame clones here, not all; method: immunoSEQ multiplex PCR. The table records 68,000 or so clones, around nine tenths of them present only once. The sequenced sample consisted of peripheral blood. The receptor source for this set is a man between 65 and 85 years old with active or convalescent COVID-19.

In DNA form, the CDR3 reads TGTGCCAGCAGCTTAGCGGGAGGGGTGGGTGAGCAGTTCTTC. Protein: CASSLAGGVGEQFF. V usage is TRBV11-3 and J usage is TRBJ2-1, with 8 bases fitting TRBD2. J was trimmed by 9 bases and V by 1 base; bases with no gene match: 5. CDR1 and CDR2 from the germline V gene are SGHNT and YENEEA. There are 14 residues in the CDR3.

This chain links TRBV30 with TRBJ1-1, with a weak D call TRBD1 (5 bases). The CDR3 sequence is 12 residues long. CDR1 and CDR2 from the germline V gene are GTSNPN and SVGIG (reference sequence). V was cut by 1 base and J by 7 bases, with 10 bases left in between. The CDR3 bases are TGTGCCTGGAGTGGGGGGGTGAGTGAAGCTTTCTTT. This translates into CAWSGGVSEAFF.

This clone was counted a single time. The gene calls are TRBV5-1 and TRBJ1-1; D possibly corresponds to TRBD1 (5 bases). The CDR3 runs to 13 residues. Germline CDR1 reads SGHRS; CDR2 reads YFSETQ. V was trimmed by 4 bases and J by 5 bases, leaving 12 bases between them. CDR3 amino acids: CASSPQGGTEAFF. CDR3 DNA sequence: TGCGCCAGCAGCCCCCAGGGAGGGACTGAAGCTTTCTTT.

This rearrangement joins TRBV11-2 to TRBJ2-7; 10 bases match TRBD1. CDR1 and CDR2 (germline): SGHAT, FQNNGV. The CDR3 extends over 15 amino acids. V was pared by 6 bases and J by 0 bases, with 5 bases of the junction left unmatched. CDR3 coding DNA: TGTGCCAGCAGGGGGACAGGGGCCATCTCCTACGAGCAGTACTTC. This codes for CASRGTGAISYEQYF.

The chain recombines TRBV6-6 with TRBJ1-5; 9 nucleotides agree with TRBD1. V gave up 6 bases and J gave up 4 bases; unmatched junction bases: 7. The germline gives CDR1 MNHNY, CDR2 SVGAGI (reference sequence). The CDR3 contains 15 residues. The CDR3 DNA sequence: TGTGCCAGCAGAGACGGGACAGGGCCTAATCAGCCCCAGCATTTT. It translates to CASRDGTGPNQPQHF.